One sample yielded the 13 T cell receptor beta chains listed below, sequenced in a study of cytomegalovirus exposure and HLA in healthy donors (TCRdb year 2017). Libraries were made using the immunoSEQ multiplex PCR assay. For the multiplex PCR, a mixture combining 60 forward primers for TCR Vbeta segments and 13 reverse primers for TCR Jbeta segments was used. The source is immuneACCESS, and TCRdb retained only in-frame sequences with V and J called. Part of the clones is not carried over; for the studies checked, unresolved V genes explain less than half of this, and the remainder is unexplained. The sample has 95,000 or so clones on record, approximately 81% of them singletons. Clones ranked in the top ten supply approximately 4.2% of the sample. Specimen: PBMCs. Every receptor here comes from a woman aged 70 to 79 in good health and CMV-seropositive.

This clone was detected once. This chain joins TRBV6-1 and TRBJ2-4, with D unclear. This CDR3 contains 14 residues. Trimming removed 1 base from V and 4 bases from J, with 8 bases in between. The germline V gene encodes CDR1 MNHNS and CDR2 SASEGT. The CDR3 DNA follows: TGTGCCAGCAGTGAAGGAGGCCTGAAAAACATTCAGTACTTC. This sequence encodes CASSEGGLKNIQYF.

The CDR3 DNA reads as TGTGCCAGCAGCCGTGCTTCCGGGACAGGGGCCTACGAGCAGTACTTC. Protein sequence: CASSRASGTGAYEQYF. This rearrangement joins TRBV9 to TRBJ2-7; TRBD1 matches 10 bases. In germline, CDR1 is SGDLS, CDR2 YYNGEE. Unmatched junction bases numbered 9, after V lost 4 bases and J lost 2 bases. This CDR3 has 16 residues.

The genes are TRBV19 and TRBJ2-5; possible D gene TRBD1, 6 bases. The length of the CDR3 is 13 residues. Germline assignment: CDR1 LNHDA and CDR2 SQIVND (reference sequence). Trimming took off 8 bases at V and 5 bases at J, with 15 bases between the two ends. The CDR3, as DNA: TGTGCCAGTGCCGAGGGGGTCAGGGAGACCCAGTACTTC. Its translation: CASAEGVRETQYF.

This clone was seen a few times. CDR3 sequence: CASSQDSGIWPQHF. As DNA, the CDR3 is TGCGCCAGCAGCCAAGACAGCGGTATATGGCCCCAGCATTTT. The V gene is TRBV4-1, the J gene TRBJ1-5; no clear D gene. The CDR3 totals 14 residues. The V end was cut by 0 bases, the J end by 9 bases, with 12 bases between. CDR1 is MGHRA and CDR2 is YSYEKL in the germline V gene.

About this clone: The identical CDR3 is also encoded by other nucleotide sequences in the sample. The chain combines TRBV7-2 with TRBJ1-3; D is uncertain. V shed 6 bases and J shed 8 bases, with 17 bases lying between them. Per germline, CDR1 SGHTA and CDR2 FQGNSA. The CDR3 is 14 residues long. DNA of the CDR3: TGTGCCAGCAGGCTTAGTCCCGCCGAGGACACCATATATTTT. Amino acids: CASRLSPAEDTIYF. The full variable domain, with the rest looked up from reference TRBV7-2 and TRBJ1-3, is GAGVSQSPSNKVTEKGKDVELRCDPISGHTALYWYRQSLGQGLEFLIYFQGNSAPDKSGLPSDRFSAERTGGSVSTLTIQRTQQEDSAVYLCASRLSPAEDTIYFGEGSWLTVV.

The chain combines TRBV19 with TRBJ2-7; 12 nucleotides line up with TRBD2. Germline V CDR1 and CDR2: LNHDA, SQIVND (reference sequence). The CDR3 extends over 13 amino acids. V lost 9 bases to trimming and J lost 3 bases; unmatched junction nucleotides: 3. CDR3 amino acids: CASGLAGNYEQYF. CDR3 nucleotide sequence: TGTGCCAGCGGACTAGCGGGAAACTACGAGCAGTACTTC.

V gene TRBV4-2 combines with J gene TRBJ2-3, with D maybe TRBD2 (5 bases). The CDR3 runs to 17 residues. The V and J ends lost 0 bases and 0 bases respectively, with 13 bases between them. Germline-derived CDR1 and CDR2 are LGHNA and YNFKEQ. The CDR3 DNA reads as TGTGCCAGCAGCCAAGATGGGCGGAGCGGTAGCACAGATACGCAGTATTTT. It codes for CASSQDGRSGSTDTQYF.

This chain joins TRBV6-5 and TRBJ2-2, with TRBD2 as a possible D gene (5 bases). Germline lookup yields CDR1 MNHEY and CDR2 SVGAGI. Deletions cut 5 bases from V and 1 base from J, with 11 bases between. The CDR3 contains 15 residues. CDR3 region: CASSPRAQNTGELFF. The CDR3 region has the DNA TGTGCCAGCAGTCCGCGGGCCCAGAACACCGGGGAGCTGTTTTTT.

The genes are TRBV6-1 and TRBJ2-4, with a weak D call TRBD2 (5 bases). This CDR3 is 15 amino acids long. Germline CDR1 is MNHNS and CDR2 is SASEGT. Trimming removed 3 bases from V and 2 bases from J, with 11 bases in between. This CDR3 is CASSDEGSTKNIQYF. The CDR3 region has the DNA TGTGCCAGCAGTGATGAGGGATCGACCAAAAACATTCAGTACTTC.

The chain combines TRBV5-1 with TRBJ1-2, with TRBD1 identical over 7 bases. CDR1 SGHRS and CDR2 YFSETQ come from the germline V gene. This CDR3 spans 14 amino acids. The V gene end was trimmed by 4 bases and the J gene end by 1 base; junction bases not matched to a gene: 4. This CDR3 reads CASSLTGDNYGYTF. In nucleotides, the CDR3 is TGCGCCAGCAGCCTCACAGGGGATAACTATGGCTACACCTTC.

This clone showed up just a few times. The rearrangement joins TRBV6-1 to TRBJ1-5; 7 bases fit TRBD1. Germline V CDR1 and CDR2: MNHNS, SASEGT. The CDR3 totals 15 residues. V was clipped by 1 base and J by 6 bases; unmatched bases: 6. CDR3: CASSEGITGAQPQHF. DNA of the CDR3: TGTGCCAGCAGTGAAGGGATTACAGGGGCTCAGCCCCAGCATTTT.

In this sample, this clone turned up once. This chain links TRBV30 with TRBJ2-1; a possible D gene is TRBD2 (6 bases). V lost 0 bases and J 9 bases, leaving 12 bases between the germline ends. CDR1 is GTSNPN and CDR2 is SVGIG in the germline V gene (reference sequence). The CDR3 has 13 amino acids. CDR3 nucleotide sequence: TGTGCCTGGAGTGTGACTAGTTTCAGTGAGCAGTTCTTC. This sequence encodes CAWSVTSFSEQFF.

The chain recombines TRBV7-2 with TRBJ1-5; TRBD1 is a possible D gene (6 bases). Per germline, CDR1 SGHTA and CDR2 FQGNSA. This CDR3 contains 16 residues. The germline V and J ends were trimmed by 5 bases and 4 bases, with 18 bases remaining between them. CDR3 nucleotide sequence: TGTGCCAGCAGCCCCGGGGGGGCGGGGGGGAATCAGCCCCAGCATTTT. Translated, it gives CASSPGGAGGNQPQHF.